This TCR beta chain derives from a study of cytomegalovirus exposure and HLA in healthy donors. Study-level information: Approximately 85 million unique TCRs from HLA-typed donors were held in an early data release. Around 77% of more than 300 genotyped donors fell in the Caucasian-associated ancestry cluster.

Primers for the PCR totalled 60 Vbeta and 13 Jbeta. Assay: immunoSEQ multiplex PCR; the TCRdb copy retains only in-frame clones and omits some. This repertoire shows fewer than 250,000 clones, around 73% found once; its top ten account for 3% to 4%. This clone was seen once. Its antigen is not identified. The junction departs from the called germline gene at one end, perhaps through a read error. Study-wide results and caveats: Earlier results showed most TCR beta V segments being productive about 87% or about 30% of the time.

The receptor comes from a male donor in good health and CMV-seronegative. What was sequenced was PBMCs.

The CDR3 is CATSILFGYGQYF. The CDR3 bases are TGTGCCACCAGCATATTATTCGGGTACGGGCAGTACTTC. The chain uses TRBV15 and TRBJ2-7; D unclear. Germline CDR1 reads LNHNV; CDR2 reads YYDKDF (reference sequence). The CDR3 length is 13 residues.